This TCR beta chain derives from a study of blood T cell repertoires in COVID-19. Living in 20 to 30 US areas, the participants were between roughly 18 and 90 years of age. Using immunoSEQ multiplex PCR, the repertoire was profiled, and TCRdb retains in-frame clones only, with some absent. The sample has 200,000 to 250,000 clones; 80% to 90% are singletons. Trimming took 1 base from V and 4 from J, leaving 10 bases between them. Germline V gene data show CDR1 as SGHTA and CDR2 as FQGNSA. This CDR3 has 14 residues. The specimen was PBMCs or T cells enriched from blood (not recorded which). This sequence joins TRBV7-2 and TRBJ1-2; TRBD1 might be the D (5 bases). This TCR came from a woman in her 50s who had been exposed to COVID-19. This chain's CDR3 is CASSLVRTSYGYTF. As DNA, the CDR3 is TGTGCCAGCAGCTTAGTTCGGACATCCTATGGCTACACCTTC. Looking up the rest from reference TRBV7-2 and TRBJ1-2 gives the full variable domain: GAGVSQSPSNKVTEKGKDVELRCDPISGHTALYWYRQSLGQGLEFLIYFQGNSAPDKSGLPSDRFSAERTGGSVSTLTIQRTQQEDSAVYLCASSLVRTSYGYTFGSGTRLTVV.